Shown below are 14 T cell receptor beta chains from a single sample sequenced in a study of regulatory T cells in long-lasting Graves disease. Building of the TCR beta libraries involved iRepertoire HTBI primers and Arm-PCR of CDR3 regions. TCRdb used MiXCR to reprocess the multiplex PCR reads, holding one entry per CDR3 protein. The table lists about 220,000 distinct CDR3 sequences, roughly 20% of them singletons, with roughly 10% in the top ten. The time point is: newly diagnosed GD, antithyroid drugs for less than 3 months. PBMC RNA served as the TCR library source. A further study also used this sample, focusing on T cells in Graves' hyperthyroidism and ophthalmopathy.

The sample in question was peripheral blood mononuclear cells (PBMCs), obtained at new diagnosis, from a patient treated with antithyroid drugs. Receptor source: a woman aged 25-40 years with Graves disease.

This clonotype was seen repeatedly, ten times or more. The rearrangement joins TRBV5-6 to TRBJ2-3; D may be TRBD2 (6 bases). V lost 4 bases to trimming and J lost 0 bases, with 15 bases between them. The CDR3 length is 16 residues. Germline CDR1 SGHDT, CDR2 YYEEEE. CDR3: CASSGGSVISTDTQYF. CDR3 nucleotides: TGTGCCAGCAGCGGGGGGTCTGTCATTAGCACAGATACGCAGTATTTT.

This chain links TRBV7-9 with TRBJ2-5; unclear D gene. The CDR3 loop spans 15 amino acids. The V end lost 4 bases, the J end lost 7 bases, and 19 bases lay between the germline ends. Germline CDR1 is SEHNR and CDR2 is FQNEAQ (reference sequence). The CDR3 spells CASSSAPWTDGTQYF. CDR3 DNA: TGTGCCAGCAGCTCGGCCCCTTGGACGGATGGGACCCAGTACTTC.

About this clonotype itself: A read error likely explains this, since a far larger clone differs by one base. V is TRBV27 and J is TRBJ1-2; D not resolved. The V end lost 5 bases, the J end lost 3 bases, and 16 bases lay between the germline ends. The germline V gene encodes CDR1 MNHEY and CDR2 SMNVEV (reference sequence). The CDR3 runs to 15 residues. Written as DNA, the CDR3 is TGTGCCAGCAGTGATTCCAGGAACCGTTACTATGGCTACACCTTC. This codes for CASSDSRNRYYGYTF.

The table lists this clonotype with a few counts. The V and J genes are TRBV13 and TRBJ2-1, with D perhaps given as TRBD1 or TRBD2 (6 bases each). The V end was cut by 4 bases, the J end by 6 bases, with 10 bases between. CDR1 is PRHDT and CDR2 is FYEKMQ in the germline V gene (reference sequence). The CDR3 has 13 residues. CDR3 protein: CASSSGASNEQFF. The CDR3 bases are TGTGCCAGCAGCTCGGGGGCAAGCAATGAGCAGTTCTTC.

This clonotype was observed many times. The J gene is TRBJ1-3, the V gene TRBV5-5; D call uncertain. V dropped 1 base and J dropped 2 bases, with 10 bases sitting between them. The CDR3 is 15 amino acids. Germline CDR1 and CDR2: SGHKS and YYEKEE (reference sequence). This chain's CDR3 is CASSLREVPGNTIYF. The CDR3 region has the DNA TGTGCCAGCAGCTTGCGGGAGGTACCTGGAAACACCATATATTTT.

In this sample, this clonotype turned up many times. The chain links TRBV28 to TRBJ2-7; D not certain. The CDR3 is 11 residues long. V lost 3 bases and J lost 4, with 4 bases in between. Germline CDR1 reads MDHEN; CDR2 reads SYDVKM. The CDR3 reads CASSFQYEQYF. The CDR3 DNA is TGTGCCAGCAGTTTTCAATACGAGCAGTACTTC.

About this clonotype itself: A much larger clone sits a single nucleotide away, making a read error possible. The chain employs TRBV20-1 and TRBJ1-4; D remains ambiguous. Trimming left V 4 bases short and J 8 bases short, with 11 bases between. CDR3 length equals 12 residues. Germline-derived CDR1 and CDR2 are DFQATT and SNEGSKA (reference sequence). This CDR3 is CSAKLTSEKLFF. Written as DNA, the CDR3 is TGCAGTGCTAAACTGACGTCGGAAAAACTGTTTTTT.

In its sample, this clonotype was seen a few times. This clone may be a read error of a much larger clone one base away. The genes are TRBV18 and TRBJ2-7; 10 bases line up with TRBD1. Per the germline V gene, CDR1 is KGHSH and CDR2 is LQKENI. The CDR3 contains 16 residues. The V gene end was trimmed by 8 bases and the J gene end by 0 bases; junction bases not matched to a gene: 10. The chain's CDR3 is CASPLGRDRGSYEQYF. Here the CDR3 DNA reads TGTGCCAGCCCACTGGGCCGGGACAGGGGCTCCTACGAGCAGTACTTC.

This clonotype has a count of ten or more. The chain recombines TRBV11-1 with TRBJ1-4, with D perhaps TRBD1 (6 bases). Germline loops: CDR1 SGHAT, CDR2 FQDESV (reference sequence). V gave up 1 base and J gave up 10 bases, with 19 bases separating them. The CDR3 is 16 residues long. CDR3 region: CASSLVDSGGEGKLFF. The CDR3 DNA sequence: TGTGCCAGCAGCTTAGTGGACAGCGGCGGGGAAGGAAAACTGTTTTTT.

This clonotype was seen ten or more times. The CDR3 spells CASSQGPNTDTQYF. The CDR3 nucleotides read TGTGCCAGCAGCCAAGGTCCCAACACAGATACGCAGTATTTT. The gene calls are TRBV3-1 and TRBJ2-3; D unclear. Germline CDR1 reads LGHDT; CDR2 reads YNNKEL (reference sequence). The CDR3 length is 14 residues. Trimming shortened V by 1 base and J by 2 bases, and 7 bases separated the two germline ends.

This clonotype showed up just a few times. It is unclear where the CDR3 begins or ends on the DNA, so no DNA is shown, and the CDR3 is as TCRdb lists it. V usage is TRBV6-1 and J usage is TRBJ1-1; the DNA was not used to check the table's D call, TRBD1. Germline CDR1 and CDR2: MNHNS and SASEGT. The length of the CDR3 is 13 amino acids, counting both ends. The CDR3 is CASSEWGRGAPFF.

This clonotype has more than one count but fewer than ten. The rearrangement joins TRBV7-9 to TRBJ1-4; D is ambiguous. V lost 4 bases to trimming and J lost 3 bases, with 9 bases between them. The germline V gene has CDR1 SEHNR and CDR2 FQNEAQ (reference sequence). CDR3 size: 14 residues. As DNA, the CDR3 is TGTGCCAGCAGCTCCGGCCGGGCTAATGAAAAACTGTTTTTT. Amino acid sequence: CASSSGRANEKLFF.

This clonotype was found a few times. The chain carries TRBV5-4 and TRBJ1-1, with 12 positions matching TRBD1. Looked up from germline, CDR1 is SGHNT and CDR2 is YYREEE (reference sequence). This CDR3 comprises 15 residues. V trimming: 5 bases; J trimming: 5 bases; junction bases outside the gene matches: 7. The CDR3 DNA reads as TGTGCCAGCAGACGGGACAGGGGGCGAGGGACTGAAGCTTTCTTT. Protein product: CASRRDRGRGTEAFF. Complete variable domain (other parts from reference TRBV5-4 and TRBJ1-1): ETGVTQSPTHLIKTRGQQVTLRCSSQSGHNTVSWYQQALGQGPQFIFQYYREEENGRGNFPPRFSGLQFPNYSSELNVNALELDDSALYLCASRRDRGRGTEAFFGQGTRLTVV.

This clonotype has a count of ten or more. The chain is built from TRBV3-1 and TRBJ2-1; possible D gene TRBD1, 6 bases. Deletions cut 0 bases from V and 4 bases from J, with 13 bases between. Germline loops: CDR1 LGHDT, CDR2 YNNKEL (reference sequence). The CDR3 consists of 16 residues. For the CDR3, the DNA is TGTGCCAGCAGCCAAGATGGGAACGACAGGTACAATGAGCAGTTCTTC. Residues: CASSQDGNDRYNEQFF.